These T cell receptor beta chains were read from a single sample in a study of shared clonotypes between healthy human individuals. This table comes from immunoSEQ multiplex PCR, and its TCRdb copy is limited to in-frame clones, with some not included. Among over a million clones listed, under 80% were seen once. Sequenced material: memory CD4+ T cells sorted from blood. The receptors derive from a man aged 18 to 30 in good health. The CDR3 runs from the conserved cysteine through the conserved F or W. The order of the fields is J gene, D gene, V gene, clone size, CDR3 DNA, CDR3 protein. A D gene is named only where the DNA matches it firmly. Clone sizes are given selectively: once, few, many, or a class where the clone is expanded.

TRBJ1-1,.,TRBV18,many,TGTGCCAGCTCACCAGGGAGGAACACTGAAGCTTTCTTT,CASSPGRNTEAFF
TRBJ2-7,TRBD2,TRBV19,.,TGTGCCAGTAGCTCAAGCGGGGGGGCCGCCGAGCAGTACTTC,CASSSSGGAAEQYF
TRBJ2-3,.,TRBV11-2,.,TGTGCCAGCACCCTAAAAGATACGCAGTATTTT,CASTLKDTQYF
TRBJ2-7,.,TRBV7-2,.,TGTGCCAGCAGCTTAGCGACGGGTCAGGGCTCCTACGAGCAGTACTTC,CASSLATGQGSYEQYF
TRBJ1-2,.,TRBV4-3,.,TGCGCCAGCAGCCAAGGGGGAGGGTCGAATGGCTACACCTTC,CASSQGGGSNGYTF
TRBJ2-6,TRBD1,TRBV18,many,TGTGCCAGCTCACCGCTCACAGGGGAGCGCTCTGGGGCCAACGTCCTGACTTTC,CASSPLTGERSGANVLTF
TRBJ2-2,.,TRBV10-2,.,TGCGCCAGCAGTGACCCCGCCCGGTCCCTCGGGGAGCTGTTTTTT,CASSDPARSLGELFF
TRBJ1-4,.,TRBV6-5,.,TGTGCCAGCAGTGCCGGGAGGGAGGGTGAAAAACTGTTTTTT,CASSAGREGEKLFF
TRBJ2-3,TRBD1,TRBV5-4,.,TGTGCCAGCAGCTTCCGAAAGGGGGCGCCGACAGATACGCAGTATTTT,CASSFRKGAPTDTQYF
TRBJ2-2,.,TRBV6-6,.,TGTGCCAGCAGACAACGAGGGAAACCCGGGGAGCTGTTTTTT,CASRQRGKPGELFF
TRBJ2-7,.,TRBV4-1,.,TGCGCCAGCAGCCAACTCGTCGGGCCAGCCAAACCCTACGAGCAGTACTTC,CASSQLVGPAKPYEQYF
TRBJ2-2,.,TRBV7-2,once,TGTGCCAGCAGCTCCTCTAGGCTCTCCGGGGAGCTGTTTTTT,CASSSSRLSGELFF
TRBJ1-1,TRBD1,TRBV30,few,TGTGCCTCGCACAGGGGGAACACTGAAGCTTTCTTT,CASHRGNTEAFF
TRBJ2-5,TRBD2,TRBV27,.,TGTGCCAGCAGTGCAGCGGGAGGGCCTCAAGAGACCCAGTACTTC,CASSAAGGPQETQYF